This TCR beta chain was retrieved from a study of shared clonotypes between healthy human individuals. Study-wide points: Around 5% was the fraction of naive CD4 clonotypes found shared across several donors.

Trimming cost V 7 bases and J 3 bases, with 15 bases left between them. Germline V gives CDR1 MDHEN, CDR2 SYDVKM. This CDR3 is built from 15 residues. Points on this clone: Antigen unknown.

Sequenced by immunoSEQ multiplex PCR; TCRdb stores in-frame clones only, minus some. The table shows 2 million to 2.5 million clones, with 90% to 95% occurring only once. The chain joins TRBV28 to TRBJ2-2; TRBD1 might be the D (6 bases). This sequence was found in a man younger than 30 in good health. Some clones in this sample may be carry-over from other donors' samples. Specimen: naive CD4+ T cells from PBMCs. The sample's subset: CD45RA+ positively selected. The DNA for the CDR3 is TGTGCCAGCACCAGGGGCACAGGGTACACCGGGGAGCTGTTTTTT. Amino acid sequence: CASTRGTGYTGELFF. The full variable domain, rest sourced from reference TRBV28 and TRBJ2-2, is DVKVTQSSRYLVKRTGEKVFLECVQDMDHENMFWYRQDPGLGLRLIYFSYDVKMKEKGDIPEGYSVSREKKERFSLILESASTNQTSMYLCASTRGTGYTGELFFGEGSRLTVL.